This T cell receptor beta chain was observed in a study of cytotoxic CD8 clonotypes in ibrutinib-treated CLL. Only in-frame clones appear in the TCRdb table, and some are missing; sequencing was by immunoSEQ multiplex PCR. Altogether about 30,000 clones are present, 45% to 65% being singletons, with the ten largest covering less than 6%. Study-wide points: Elevated clonality accompanied ibrutinib response, with a return toward baseline values at progression.

Germline V gene lookup returns CDR1 SGHTS and CDR2 YDEGEE. V lost 6 bases to trimming and J lost 1 base; unmatched junction nucleotides: 15. CDR3 length equals 17 residues. Remarks on this clone: The antigen is unknown.

This sequence joins TRBV5-8 and TRBJ1-2; TRBD1 matches at 7 bases. This receptor was taken from a human donor with chronic lymphocytic leukemia. Sequencing was performed on PBMCs, taken before ibrutinib treatment. The chain's CDR3 is CASTLLTGVPVNYGYTF. The CDR3 DNA reads TGTGCCAGCACCCTGTTAACAGGGGTCCCCGTTAACTATGGCTACACCTTC.